The clone carrying this T cell receptor (beta chain) was observed a few times. Antigen: not known. TCR alpha and TCR beta cDNA libraries carrying sample barcodes and UMIs were produced by 5'RACE using constant-segment primers. TCRdb fed the 5' RACE reads into MiXCR, producing one record per CDR3 protein. Of about 170,000 distinct CDR3 sequences listed, 10% to 15% were seen once; the top ten hold approximately 3.6%. The CDR3 runs to 15 residues. Germline CDR1 reads SGHTA; CDR2 reads FQGNSA. Trimming cost V 3 bases and J 2 bases, with 12 bases left between them. The data originate from a study of T-cell memory formation after mild COVID-19. Study-wide results and caveats: Day 15 to 85 contracting clones showed balanced CD4/CD8; day 15 to 37 expanders favored CD4+. Researchers could not confirm that second-wave clones peaking on day 37 targeted SARS-CoV-2. Some responding clones appeared in pre-infection memory, suggesting cross-reactive memory joined.

The source of this sequence is a young man who had mild COVID-19 (a few samples of this study predate the infection). Cell type and time point are not known. The sample was PBMCs or a T cell subset sorted from them (not recorded which). V gene TRBV7-2 combines with J gene TRBJ2-3; D call uncertain. The CDR3 sequence is CASSLPPLATDTQYF. The DNA of the CDR3 is TGTGCCAGCAGCTTGCCACCGCTTGCCACAGATACGCAGTATTTT. The full variable domain, with the rest looked up from reference TRBV7-2 and TRBJ2-3, is GAGVSQSPSNKVTEKGKDVELRCDPISGHTALYWYRQSLGQGLEFLIYFQGNSAPDKSGLPSDRFSAERTGGSVSTLTIQRTQQEDSAVYLCASSLPPLATDTQYFGPGTRLTVL.